The 32 T cell receptor beta chains in this list originate from one sample, sequenced in a study of blood T cells in healthy people across ages. A second PCR, run for about 7 to 11 cycles, used a sample-barcoded 5' primer plus a J-beta primer mix. MiXCR, run by TCRdb on the 5' RACE reads, gives a single entry per CDR3 protein. The sample holds approximately 1.5 million distinct CDR3 sequences, roughly two fifths seen once. Material: blood. The origin of the receptors is a woman between 18 and 29 years old in good health.

This clonotype came up many times. The CDR3 spells CASSPRRGEDIFNEQFF. The CDR3 nucleotides are TGCGCCAGCAGCCCAAGGAGAGGCGAGGATATTTTCAATGAGCAGTTCTTC. The rearrangement links TRBV4-3 to TRBJ2-1; D is uncertain. Germline lookup yields CDR1 LGHNA and CDR2 YSLEER. V lost 4 bases to trimming and J lost 6 bases, with 22 bases between them. CDR3 size: 17 residues.

The chain combines TRBV19 with TRBJ2-7; D unclear. The CDR3 covers 14 residues. Trimming left V 3 bases short and J 5 bases short, with 14 bases between. CDR1 and CDR2 (germline): LNHDA, SQIVND (reference sequence). CDR3 nucleotide sequence: TGTGCCAGTAGTATGAGCCTAATGTGGGACGAGCAGTACTTC. Its translation is CASSMSLMWDEQYF.

This clonotype was recorded a few times. The chain combines TRBV2 with TRBJ1-1, with D unclear. The CDR3 consists of 13 residues. Germline assignment: CDR1 SNHLY and CDR2 FYNNEI. V gave up 8 bases and J gave up 0 bases, with 10 bases separating them. The CDR3 nucleotides read TGTGCCAGCTTTGCCGATATGAACACTGAAGCTTTCTTT. This encodes CASFADMNTEAFF.

The V call is TRBV25-1, the J call TRBJ1-2; D remains ambiguous. V lost 4 bases, J lost 6 bases, and 15 bases lay in between. The CDR3 loop spans 14 amino acids. Germline CDR1 reads MGHDK; CDR2 reads SYGVNS. Written as DNA, the CDR3 is TGTGCCAGCAGTGTTGCAGGTACTGGCCATGGCTACACCTTC. Protein sequence: CASSVAGTGHGYTF.

This clonotype was seen once. V usage is TRBV28 and J usage is TRBJ2-4; 10 bases agree with TRBD1. V trimming: 2 bases; J trimming: 0 bases; junction bases outside the gene matches: 7. The V gene's germline CDR1 is MDHEN and CDR2 SYDVKM. CDR3 length: 18 residues. This CDR3 is CASSLQGTGELAKNIQYF. The CDR3 nucleotides are TGTGCCAGCAGTTTACAAGGGACAGGGGAACTAGCCAAAAACATTCAGTACTTC.

This clonotype was found many times. The V gene is TRBV10-3, the J gene TRBJ2-3; TRBD1 aligns across 8 bases. The CDR3 runs to 15 residues. Per the germline V gene, CDR1 is ENHRY and CDR2 is SYGVKD. V lost 6 bases to trimming and J lost 3 bases; unmatched junction nucleotides: 8. CDR3 amino acids: CAISVTGGTTDTQYF. CDR3 coding DNA: TGTGCCATCAGCGTAACAGGGGGAACGACAGATACGCAGTATTTT.

In this sample, this clonotype turned up a few times. J is TRBJ2-1 and V is TRBV3-1; 11 bases are shared with TRBD2. Trimming removed 5 bases from V and 3 bases from J; junction bases left unmatched: 18. This CDR3 comprises 20 residues. From germline, CDR1 is LGHDT and CDR2 YNNKEL (reference sequence). In nucleotides, the CDR3 is TGTGCCAGCAGCTACCTTGTAGTCGGGACTAGCGGAGGAGACTACAATGAGCAGTTCTTC. Amino acids: CASSYLVVGTSGGDYNEQFF.

This clonotype has a count of ten or more. The chain is built from TRBV25-1 and TRBJ1-2, with TRBD1 identical over 7 bases. Germline V gene lookup returns CDR1 MGHDK and CDR2 SYGVNS. The CDR3 runs to 13 residues. With 4 bases clipped from V and 4 bases from J, the junction kept 3 bases outside the gene matches. As DNA, the CDR3 is TGTGCCAGCAGTGGCTGGACAGGCTATGGCTACACCTTC. Amino acid sequence: CASSGWTGYGYTF.

In this sample, this clonotype turned up a few times. The genes are TRBV29-1 and TRBJ2-1; 8 nucleotides match TRBD1. Germline CDR1 reads SQVTM; CDR2 reads ANQGSEA. Trimming took 3 bases from V and 4 from J; bases not matched to a gene: 11. The CDR3 covers 16 residues. The CDR3 loop is CSVELPGTGLYNEQFF. As DNA, the CDR3 is TGCAGCGTTGAGCTACCCGGGACAGGACTTTACAATGAGCAGTTCTTC.

The chain employs TRBV7-9 and TRBJ1-2, with D possibly TRBD1 on 6 matching bases. This CDR3 region has 14 residues. V lost 4 bases to trimming and J lost 4 bases, with 13 bases between them. Germline assignment: CDR1 SEHNR and CDR2 FQNEAQ (reference sequence). CDR3 coding DNA: TGTGCCAGCAGCTCTATCACAGGGACCTATGGCTACACCTTC. Amino acid sequence: CASSSITGTYGYTF.

The chain is built from TRBV12-3 or TRBV12-4 and TRBJ1-1; D not certain. The CDR3 loop spans 15 amino acids. Trimming stripped 4 bases from V and 0 bases from J, with 12 bases between. The CDR3: CASSSLRVMNTEAFF. The CDR3 DNA follows: TGTGCCAGCAGTTCCCTAAGGGTAATGAACACTGAAGCTTTCTTT.

The chain carries TRBV6-6 and TRBJ2-7; D unclear. The germline V gene encodes CDR1 MNHNY and CDR2 SVGAGI (reference sequence). The CDR3 sequence is 14 residues long. Trimming removed 4 bases from V and 2 bases from J, with 12 bases in between. The CDR3 here is CASSLARSPYEQYF. CDR3 DNA sequence: TGTGCCAGCAGTTTGGCCAGATCTCCCTACGAGCAGTACTTC.

This clonotype occurred a few times. The chain couples TRBV5-1 to TRBJ2-5, with 11 nucleotides matching TRBD2. The CDR3 has 15 amino acids. V gave up 2 bases and J gave up 6 bases; unmatched junction bases: 6. Germline values: CDR1 SGHRS, CDR2 YFSETQ. The CDR3 DNA reads as TGCGCCAGCAGCTTACAACTAGCGGGGGAGAAGACCCAGTACTTC. Amino acids: CASSLQLAGEKTQYF.

Notes on this clonotype: A clone one base away is much larger, so this may be a read error. J is TRBJ2-5 and V is TRBV29-1; D call uncertain. V dropped 6 bases and J dropped 11 bases, with 25 bases sitting between them. CDR3 length equals 14 residues. Germline CDR1 SQVTM, CDR2 ANQGSEA. The CDR3 protein is CSVESGSNYNEQYF. CDR3 nucleotides: TGCAGCGTGGAGAGTGGGTCGAACTACAATGAGCAGTACTTC.

As regards this clonotype: The junction does not match germline at one end; this may be a read error. This chain uses TRBV6-4 with TRBJ1-1; tentatively, D is TRBD1 (6 bases). The CDR3 is made up of 16 amino acids. Germline-derived CDR1 and CDR2 are MRHNA and SNTAGT. CDR3 residues: CASSDPLTGMKTEAFF. In DNA, the CDR3 is TGTGCCAGCAGCGACCCTTTGACAGGAATGAAGACTGAAGCTTTCTTT.

This chain uses TRBV6-1 with TRBJ2-7; a possible D gene is TRBD1 (5 bases). Germline V lookup: CDR1 MNHNS, CDR2 SASEGT. The CDR3 consists of 14 residues. Trimming pared 4 bases from V and 3 bases from J, leaving 13 bases between. The CDR3 region is CASSGDRPHYEQYF. The CDR3 DNA reads as TGTGCCAGCAGTGGAGACAGACCCCACTACGAGCAGTACTTC.

V and J are TRBV20-1 and TRBJ2-5; D tentatively reads TRBD1 or TRBD2 (5 bases each). The end of the DNA aligns better with TRBJ2-7, so the J call may be wrong. Germline assignment: CDR1 DFQATT and CDR2 SNEGSKA (reference sequence). This CDR3 region has 12 residues. CDR3 bases: TGCAGTGTCTCCGGGACCGTCCACGAGCAGTACTTC. It translates to CSVSGTVHEQYF.

This clonotype was detected only a few times. The CDR3, as DNA: TGTGCCAGCAGCACACCAGGGATCGGTTACAATGAGCAGTTCTTC. This codes for CASSTPGIGYNEQFF. The V call is TRBV7-3, the J call TRBJ2-1; weak D call: TRBD1 (5 bases). V was trimmed by 5 bases and J by 4 bases, leaving 15 bases between them. CDR1 and CDR2 from the germline V gene are SGHTA and FQGTGA. This CDR3 region has 15 residues.

The chain joins TRBV7-2 to TRBJ2-7; tentatively, D is TRBD2 (6 bases). The germline V and J ends were trimmed by 5 bases and 3 bases, with 17 bases remaining between them. This CDR3 spans 15 amino acids. Germline V CDR1 and CDR2: SGHTA, FQGNSA. CDR3 in amino acids: CASSQRRTTNYEQYF. DNA for the CDR3: TGTGCCAGCAGCCAACGCCGGACTACAAACTACGAGCAGTACTTC.

The genes are TRBV9 and TRBJ2-3; D may be TRBD2 (6 bases). V shed 0 bases and J shed 2 bases, with 10 bases lying between them. There are 15 residues in the CDR3. Germline CDR1 is SGDLS and CDR2 is YYNGEE. CDR3 protein: CASSVAGEDTDTQYF. The CDR3 bases are TGTGCCAGCAGCGTAGCCGGGGAGGACACAGATACGCAGTATTTT.

This clonotype has a handful of counts. The chain has TRBV12-3 or TRBV12-4 and TRBJ2-1; D is possibly TRBD2 (7 bases). The CDR3 is made up of 11 amino acids. Trimming took 8 bases from V and 8 from J, leaving 10 bases between them. CDR3 amino acids: CASGGGYEQFF. For the CDR3, the DNA is TGTGCCAGCGGGGGGGGCTATGAGCAGTTCTTC.

This chain joins TRBV4-3 and TRBJ1-2; 7 bases align to TRBD1. J was trimmed by 7 bases and V by 6 bases; bases with no gene match: 11. This CDR3 comprises 14 residues. The V gene's germline CDR1 is LGHNA and CDR2 YSLEER. The CDR3 region is CASRNRQGKLGYTF. The CDR3 coding sequence is TGCGCCAGCAGAAATAGACAGGGAAAGCTTGGCTACACCTTC.

The genes are TRBV4-3 and TRBJ2-3; the match to TRBD2 covers 7 bases. CDR1 is LGHNA and CDR2 is YSLEER in the germline V gene. The CDR3 covers 20 residues. The V segment lost 1 base and the J segment 0 bases; nucleotides outside the gene matches: 16. In DNA, the CDR3 is TGCGCCAGCAGCCAAGTCCCGAGGATGTCTAGCGGCAGTAGCACAGATACGCAGTATTTT. Its translation is CASSQVPRMSSGSSTDTQYF.

This chain connects TRBV5-6 to TRBJ1-2; possible D gene TRBD1, 5 bases. Trimming took off 5 bases at V and 8 bases at J, with 16 bases between the two ends. The CDR3 contains 13 residues. From germline, CDR1 is SGHDT and CDR2 YYEEEE. The CDR3 nucleotides read TGTGCCAGCAGGAAATTAGGGGTGAGCGGCTACACCTTC. Protein sequence: CASRKLGVSGYTF.

This clonotype has only a few counts. This chain links TRBV10-3 with TRBJ2-7; possible D gene TRBD2, 5 bases. There are 16 residues in the CDR3. The V gene's germline CDR1 is ENHRY and CDR2 SYGVKD. V was clipped by 3 bases and J by 5 bases, with 20 bases between them. The DNA of the CDR3 is TGTGCCATCAGTGACCCTCTTAGTACCGGGATCGACGAGCAGTACTTC. It translates to CAISDPLSTGIDEQYF.

The chain links TRBV6-2 or TRBV6-3 to TRBJ2-3, with D perhaps TRBD2 (6 bases). This CDR3 has 16 residues. From germline, CDR1 is MNHEY and CDR2 SVGEGT. Trimming took off 5 bases at V and 2 bases at J, with 17 bases between the two ends. CDR3 in amino acids: CASSRLEGWDTDTQYF. DNA of the CDR3: TGTGCCAGCAGTAGACTGGAGGGCTGGGACACAGATACGCAGTATTTT.

As to this clonotype: One end of the junction does not line up with germline, which may come from a read error. The CDR3 reads CTSRKADTDTQYF. Written as DNA, the CDR3 is TGTACCAGCAGGAAGGCAGACACAGATACGCAGTATTTT. The chain couples TRBV12-3 or TRBV12-4 to TRBJ2-3; D gene unclear. This CDR3 is 13 amino acids long.

This clonotype was recorded a few times. The chain couples TRBV12-5 to TRBJ2-3; D gene uncertain. The CDR3 totals 12 residues. Trimming took off 5 bases at V and 1 base at J, with 4 bases between the two ends. CDR1 LGHNT and CDR2 FRNRAP come from the germline V gene. The CDR3 loop is CASGLRTDTQYF. The CDR3 DNA reads as TGTGCTAGTGGTCTACGCACAGATACGCAGTATTTT.

There are a few counts of this clonotype. The genes are TRBV6-2 or TRBV6-3 and TRBJ1-5; D remains ambiguous. Germline V gene data show CDR1 as MNHEY and CDR2 as SVGEGT. The CDR3 loop spans 14 amino acids. V dropped 6 bases and J dropped 7 bases, with 16 bases sitting between them. The CDR3 DNA sequence: TGTGCCAGCAGACCAACCGGCGCATGGCAGCCCCAGCATTTT. Its translation is CASRPTGAWQPQHF.

V gene TRBV12-3 or TRBV12-4 combines with J gene TRBJ2-7; 13 bases line up with TRBD2. The CDR3 totals 16 residues. V shed 5 bases, J shed 6 bases, and the junction held 10 bases outside the gene matches. The CDR3 DNA follows: TGTGCCAGCAGTCTACGGACTAGCGGGAGTCTAAGCGAGCAGTACTTC. Encoded protein: CASSLRTSGSLSEQYF.

This clonotype was observed a handful of times. The V gene is TRBV4-1, the J gene TRBJ2-4; D perhaps matches TRBD1 (6 bases). The DNA end favors TRBJ2-7, so the J call may be wrong. Germline assignment: CDR1 MGHRA and CDR2 YSYEKL. The CDR3 length is 15 residues. In nucleotides, the CDR3 is TGCGCCAGCAGCCAAGATTGGGCAGGGGCCTACGAGCAGTACTTC. Residues: CASSQDWAGAYEQYF.

CDR3 region: CASSQGSWVRNIQYF. The CDR3 DNA is TGCGCCAGCAGCCAAGGTTCGTGGGTTCGGAACATTCAGTACTTC. The J gene is TRBJ2-4, the V gene TRBV4-3; no reliable D call. CDR1 and CDR2 (germline): LGHNA, YSLEER. Trimming removed 1 base at V and 7 bases at J, with 14 bases between. The CDR3 sequence is 15 residues long.